This TCR beta chain was documented in a study of shared clonotypes between healthy human individuals. Study overall: In total, the donors were two women and a few men aged 18 to 49.

For this clone: Its target is unknown.

CDR1 and CDR2 (germline): MNHEY, SVGAGI. This CDR3 is 16 amino acids long. Losses at the gene ends were 3 bases for V and 8 bases for J; bases not matched to a gene: 12. Terminally differentiated effector memory CD45RA+ cells were left out of the naive CD8 fraction, which was CD45RO-negative and positively selected for CCR7. Findings and caveats of the study: Naive subsets, compared against memory subsets, generally had larger estimated richness values. The sampled material consisted only of blood, and tissue repertoires are likely to differ.

Using immunoSEQ multiplex PCR, the repertoire was profiled, and TCRdb retains in-frame clones only, with some absent. Of 1.5 million to 2.5 million clones listed, about 94% were seen once; the top ten hold roughly 1.2%. This chain connects TRBV6-5 to TRBJ1-4, with 7 bases that match TRBD1. This clonotype was obtained from a young man in good health. Material: naive CD8+ T cells sorted from blood. The CDR3 DNA follows: TGTGCCAGCAGTTATTCGATAGAGGGGGCTCAAGAAAAACTGTTTTTT. Its translation is CASSYSIEGAQEKLFF.